This T cell receptor beta chain emerged from a study of long-term antiretroviral therapy in people with HIV. Background on the study: The earliest samples predate the 2015 immediate-ART recommendation by about a decade. Study-wide findings and caveats: HIV repertoires spanned tighter CDR3 length ranges than controls did. Pre-ART clonal expansion yielded clones that dominated the repertoire at all time points. ART was followed by higher diversity that remained below transplant donor controls.

Version v3.0 of the immunoSEQ assay was performed at survey level. Generated by immunoSEQ multiplex PCR, the TCRdb table keeps only in-frame clones and is missing some. The sample lists 23,000 or so clones, roughly 82% occurring once. This CDR3 is built from 16 residues. V was pared by 4 bases and J by 2 bases, with 17 bases between. Germline lookup yields CDR1 KGHSH and CDR2 LQKENI. With respect to this clone: Its antigen is unidentified.

The receptor's source is a man aged 18 to 29 with HIV. The gene calls are TRBV18 and TRBJ2-5; tentatively, D is TRBD1 (6 bases). Source: unsorted PBMCs, taken 0.1 years before starting antiretroviral therapy. The CDR3 sequence: CASSRAGRTEQETQYF. CDR3 nucleotide sequence: TGTGCCAGCTCACGAGCAGGCCGGACAGAGCAAGAGACCCAGTACTTC.